These 9 T cell receptor beta chains were all obtained from the same sample, sequenced in a study of PD-1 blockade in classical Hodgkin lymphoma. Relapses following autologous stem cell transplantation were seen in all patients, with brentuximab vedotin exposure varying. Sequencing used immunoSEQ multiplex PCR; TCRdb keeps in-frame clones, though not all of them. The repertoire has fewer than 75,000 clones, 88% of them found once; the top ten carry under 6.5%. Specimen: peripheral blood mononuclear cells (PBMCs), collected before the second cycle of nivolumab. The receptors shown here come from a human donor with classical Hodgkin lymphoma.

V gene TRBV13 combines with J gene TRBJ2-1; D is undetermined. Germline CDR1 reads PRHDT; CDR2 reads FYEKMQ (reference sequence). The CDR3 extends over 12 amino acids. V lost 6 bases to trimming and J lost 9 bases, with 12 bases between them. In nucleotides, the CDR3 is TGTGCCAGCAGAGTGTGGGGTTTTGAGCAGTTCTTC. The encoded protein is CASRVWGFEQFF.

CDR3 nucleotides: TGCGCCAGCAGCTTAATCCCAGGGGCTGGAAACACCATATATTTT. Protein: CASSLIPGAGNTIYF. J is TRBJ1-3 and V is TRBV5-1; maybe TRBD1 (6 bases). Germline CDR1 SGHRS, CDR2 YFSETQ. This CDR3 comprises 15 residues. Trimming removed 2 bases at V and 2 bases at J, with 11 bases between.

The chain has TRBV5-1 and TRBJ2-3; D call uncertain. This CDR3 has 14 amino acids. Germline V gives CDR1 SGHRS, CDR2 YFSETQ. V was cut by 4 bases and J by 0 bases, with 9 bases left in between. The CDR3 sequence: CASSKLPSTDTQYF. The DNA for the CDR3 is TGCGCCAGCAGCAAACTACCTAGCACAGATACGCAGTATTTT.

This chain joins TRBV28 and TRBJ1-2; TRBD1 matches 9 bases. This CDR3 comprises 16 residues. Trimming cost V 7 bases and J 8 bases; bases outside gene matches: 17. In germline, CDR1 is MDHEN, CDR2 SYDVKM. DNA of the CDR3: TGTGCCAGCACCCCAACCCCGGGACAGGGCAGGAGAGGCTACACCTTC. This translates into CASTPTPGQGRRGYTF.

This chain joins TRBV5-1 and TRBJ2-3, with D perhaps given as TRBD1 or TRBD2 (5 bases each). V lost 3 bases and J 0 bases, leaving 8 bases between the germline ends. The germline V gene has CDR1 SGHRS and CDR2 YFSETQ. The CDR3 contains 14 residues. The CDR3 nucleotides are TGCGCCAGCAGCTCGGGACGGAGCACAGATACGCAGTATTTT. Translated: CASSSGRSTDTQYF. Full variable domain (remainder filled in from reference TRBV5-1 and TRBJ2-3): KAGVTQTPRYLIKTRGQQVTLSCSPISGHRSVSWYQQTPGQGLQFLFEYFSETQRNKGNFPGRFSGRQFSNSRSEMNVSTLELGDSALYLCASSSGRSTDTQYFGPGTRLTVL.

The V gene is TRBV27, the J gene TRBJ2-5; 16 bases are a match to TRBD2. CDR3 length: 20 amino acids. The V gene's germline CDR1 is MNHEY and CDR2 SMNVEV (reference sequence). J was trimmed by 2 bases and V by 5 bases; bases with no gene match: 14. The CDR3 here is CASSPRVGTSGGAGQETQYF. CDR3 nucleotides: TGTGCCAGCAGTCCGCGAGTCGGGACTAGCGGGGGGGCCGGTCAAGAGACCCAGTACTTC.

The CDR3 sequence: CASSLGQGLKETQYF. The CDR3 DNA reads TGTGCCAGCAGTTTAGGACAGGGATTGAAGGAGACCCAGTACTTC. The chain carries TRBV27 and TRBJ2-5; TRBD1 matches 8 bases. Losses at the gene ends were 2 bases for V and 5 bases for J; bases not matched to a gene: 7. Per germline, CDR1 MNHEY and CDR2 SMNVEV (reference sequence). This CDR3 is built from 15 residues.

J is TRBJ1-2 and V is TRBV28, with D possibly TRBD1 on 6 matching bases. V gave up 2 bases and J gave up 4 bases, with 11 bases separating them. This CDR3 is built from 14 residues. Per germline, CDR1 MDHEN and CDR2 SYDVKM. The CDR3 coding sequence is TGTGCCAGCAGTTTACCAGGGGTGGGCTATGGCTACACCTTC. Translation gives CASSLPGVGYGYTF.

This clone was picked up a small number of times. The chain has TRBV5-1 and TRBJ1-2; TRBD1 is a possible D gene (6 bases). The CDR3 spans 16 residues. V was clipped by 1 base and J by 4 bases, with 17 bases between them. Germline V gives CDR1 SGHRS, CDR2 YFSETQ. In DNA, the CDR3 is TGCGCCAGCAGCTTGCCCCGGGGGGGCAGGGGCTATGGCTACACCTTC. This gives the protein CASSLPRGGRGYGYTF.